Below are 11 T cell receptor beta chains sequenced from a single sample in a study of vaccination effects on CD4 cells after COVID-19. These receptors have no identified antigens. Libraries were prepared by immunoSEQ multiplex PCR; TCRdb keeps only in-frame clonotypes and omits some of them. The table lists 20,000 to 30,000 clones, 77% of them singletons, with about a fifth in the top ten. Antigen-specific CD4+ T cells expanded by the ViraFEST assay with viral peptide pools were then sequenced. After roughly 9 days in culture, the CD4+ T cells were isolated. From March to December 2020, the person had a SARS-CoV-2 infection that was confirmed by PCR. Source: CD4+ T cells from PBMCs cultured with HCoV-NL63 spike peptides, taken before COVID-19 vaccination. These receptors were taken from a human donor who had a prior SARS-CoV-2 infection.

The J gene is TRBJ2-7, the V gene TRBV6-5; D possibly corresponds to TRBD1 (5 bases). Trimming took 6 bases from V and 0 from J, leaving 12 bases between them. The CDR3 has 14 residues. Per germline, CDR1 MNHEY and CDR2 SVGAGI. The chain's CDR3 is CASRDTGASYEQYF. In DNA, the CDR3 is TGTGCCAGCAGGGACACTGGGGCCTCCTACGAGCAGTACTTC.

V gene TRBV6-6 combines with J gene TRBJ2-7, with a tentative D call TRBD1 (6 bases). V lost 0 bases and J 1 base, leaving 13 bases between the germline ends. Germline V gene sequence: CDR1 MNHNY, CDR2 SVGAGI (reference sequence). This CDR3 comprises 16 residues. CDR3 sequence reads: CASSYSKDRDSYEQYF. The CDR3 DNA reads as TGTGCCAGCAGTTACTCTAAGGACAGAGATTCCTACGAGCAGTACTTC.

The table lists this clone with a few counts. This chain uses TRBV5-1 with TRBJ1-3; D not certain. The V and J ends lost 2 bases and 8 bases respectively, with 11 bases between them. The CDR3 spans 13 residues. CDR1 is SGHRS and CDR2 is YFSETQ in the germline V gene. CDR3 loop: CASSFTGQDTIYF. In nucleotides, the CDR3 is TGCGCCAGCAGCTTCACCGGTCAAGACACCATATATTTT.

Only a few counts were recorded for this clone. The rearrangement uses TRBV19 and TRBJ1-2; no reliable D call. The CDR3 consists of 16 residues. Trimming cost V 3 bases and J 1 base, with 15 bases left between them. The V gene's germline CDR1 is LNHDA and CDR2 SQIVND (reference sequence). In DNA, the CDR3 is TGTGCCAGTAGTATGTCGGCTACAAGGGTTAACTATGGCTACACCTTC. This gives the protein CASSMSATRVNYGYTF.

This clone appeared a few times. The gene calls are TRBV25-1 and TRBJ2-5, with 7 bases fitting TRBD1. Germline loops: CDR1 MGHDK, CDR2 SYGVNS. This CDR3 has 13 residues. Trimming removed 6 bases from V and 4 bases from J; junction bases left unmatched: 5. CDR3 sequence reads: CASSEGARETQYF. CDR3 coding DNA: TGTGCCAGCAGCGAGGGGGCGAGAGAGACCCAGTACTTC. The complete variable domain, with remaining parts taken from reference TRBV25-1 and TRBJ2-5, reads EADIYQTPRYLVIGTGKKITLECSQTMGHDKMYWYQQDPGMELHLIHYSYGVNSTEKGDLSSESTVSRIRTEHFPLTLESARPSHTSQYLCASSEGARETQYFGPGTRLLVL.

The chain has TRBV9 and TRBJ2-7; D is ambiguous. This CDR3 region has 14 residues. V lost 0 bases and J 4 bases, leaving 11 bases between the germline ends. Germline V gives CDR1 SGDLS, CDR2 YYNGEE. In nucleotides, the CDR3 is TGTGCCAGCAGCGTAGACTGGACGGTTTACGAGCAGTACTTC. Translation: CASSVDWTVYEQYF.

The J gene is TRBJ2-5, the V gene TRBV2; D uncertain. Germline CDR1 and CDR2: SNHLY and FYNNEI. CDR3 length equals 16 residues. V lost 4 bases and J lost 1, with 16 bases in between. CDR3 residues: CASSALLPGPQETQYF. CDR3 DNA sequence: TGTGCCAGCAGTGCCCTTCTACCCGGTCCCCAAGAGACCCAGTACTTC.

V usage is TRBV3-1 (or the pseudogene TRBV3-2) and J usage is TRBJ2-1, with D possibly TRBD2 on 6 matching bases. V lost 2 bases and J 5 bases, leaving 13 bases between the germline ends. Germline V lookup: CDR1 LGHDT, CDR2 YNNKEL (reference sequence). The CDR3 has 15 residues. CDR3 coding DNA: TGTGCCAGCAGCCAATGGGGGGACCTTAACAATGAGCAGTTCTTC. Its protein product is CASSQWGDLNNEQFF.

This clone was detected once. The gene calls are TRBV7-8 and TRBJ2-7; a weak D match, TRBD2 (6 bases). Germline CDR1 and CDR2: SGHVS and FQNEAQ. The length of the CDR3 is 14 residues. Trimming stripped 8 bases from V and 3 bases from J, with 17 bases between. The CDR3: CASRRGTGDYEQYF. As DNA, the CDR3 is TGTGCCAGCCGCCGAGGGACTGGGGACTACGAGCAGTACTTC. Full variable domain (rest looked up from reference TRBV7-8 and TRBJ2-7): GAGVSQSPRYKVAKRGQDVALRCDPISGHVSLFWYQQALGQGPEFLTYFQNEAQLDKSGLPSDRFFAERPEGSVSTLKIQRTQQEDSAVYLCASRRGTGDYEQYFGPGTRLTVT.

Only one count was recorded for this clone. The V and J genes are TRBV29-1 and TRBJ2-1; D is ambiguous. With 7 bases removed from V and 9 bases from J, the gap between germline ends came to 10 bases. This CDR3 spans 10 amino acids. The germline V gene has CDR1 SQVTM and CDR2 ANQGSEA. The CDR3 DNA reads TGCAGCGGTCTCGACATTGAGCAGTTCTTC. The encoded protein is CSGLDIEQFF.

CDR3 nucleotides: TGTGCCAGCAGCTACGGTGGGGGATCTAGCACAGATACGCAGTATTTT. Its translation: CASSYGGGSSTDTQYF. The chain employs TRBV11-3 and TRBJ2-3, with D tentatively TRBD1 or TRBD2 (5 bases each). CDR3 length equals 16 residues. Trimming removed 4 bases at V and 0 bases at J, with 14 bases between. Germline V lookup: CDR1 SGHNT, CDR2 YENEEA.